These 28 T cell receptor beta chains originate from one sample sequenced in a study of blood T cell repertoires in COVID-19. Here immunoSEQ multiplex PCR was the method, and the copy in TCRdb shows in-frame clones only, minus some. This sample has approximately 170,000 clones, with 88% found just once. The material sequenced was PBMCs or T cells enriched from blood (not recorded which). The origin of the receptors is a woman under 30 who had recovered from COVID-19.

The chain joins TRBV6-5 to TRBJ1-2, with D possibly TRBD1 on 5 matching bases. Germline V gene lookup returns CDR1 MNHEY and CDR2 SVGAGI. The CDR3 is made up of 12 amino acids. Trimming removed 5 bases from V and 6 bases from J, with 10 bases in between. CDR3 residues: CASSNGGDGYTF. The CDR3 DNA follows: TGTGCCAGCAGTAACGGGGGTGATGGCTACACCTTC.

This clone was found once. The rearrangement joins TRBV7-2 to TRBJ2-5, with TRBD2 matching 8 bases. The CDR3 has 14 amino acids. Losses at the gene ends were 3 bases for V and 7 bases for J; bases not matched to a gene: 7. CDR1 and CDR2 from the germline V gene are SGHTA and FQGNSA. As DNA, the CDR3 is TGTGCCAGCAGCTTGAGGCGGGGGGAATCGACCCAGTACTTC. Its translation: CASSLRRGESTQYF.

V and J are TRBV9 and TRBJ1-2; no clear D gene. This CDR3 is 16 amino acids long. Germline lookup yields CDR1 SGDLS and CDR2 YYNGEE. Trimming stripped 0 bases from V and 7 bases from J, with 19 bases between. This CDR3 reads CASSVVEDFGAVGYTF. The CDR3 DNA sequence: TGTGCCAGCAGCGTAGTTGAGGACTTTGGAGCGGTTGGCTACACCTTC.

The chain is built from TRBV10-1 and TRBJ2-1; 9 bases match TRBD2. This CDR3 contains 15 residues. The ends lost 6 bases at V and 7 bases at J; junction bases unmatched: 10. CDR1 and CDR2 (germline): WNHNN, SYGVQD (reference sequence). CDR3 protein: CASSESGGFRNEQFF. Written as DNA, the CDR3 is TGCGCCAGCAGCGAAAGCGGGGGGTTCAGGAATGAGCAGTTCTTC.

The chain links TRBV12-3 or TRBV12-4 to TRBJ1-2, with 9 bases fitting TRBD1. This CDR3 is 13 amino acids long. Trimming removed 7 bases from V and 8 bases from J; junction bases left unmatched: 8. The CDR3, as DNA: TGTGCCAGCACCCCGGGACAGGGTCGGGGCTACACCTTC. Its protein product is CASTPGQGRGYTF.

The chain joins TRBV7-9 to TRBJ1-2, with TRBD1 matching 7 bases. The V and J ends lost 3 bases and 4 bases, in that order; junction bases with no gene match: 5. Per the germline V gene, CDR1 is SEHNR and CDR2 is FQNEAQ (reference sequence). The CDR3 loop spans 14 amino acids. CDR3 DNA: TGTGCCAGCAGCTTGGGGGACAGCCTCTATGGCTACACCTTC. Translated: CASSLGDSLYGYTF.

The chain combines TRBV29-1 with TRBJ2-3; 11 bases are shared with TRBD2. The CDR3 length is 11 residues. Germline V CDR1 and CDR2: SQVTM, ANQGSEA. V was pared by 5 bases and J by 15 bases, with 7 bases of the junction left unmatched. CDR3 sequence: CSVLTSGGGYF. The CDR3 DNA sequence: TGCAGCGTTCTTACTAGCGGGGGAGGATATTTT.

The rearrangement uses TRBV28 and TRBJ1-5; 8 bases agree with TRBD1. CDR1 is MDHEN, CDR2 SYDVKM, per germline. There are 15 residues in the CDR3. The V gene end was trimmed by 5 bases and the J gene end by 5 bases; junction bases not matched to a gene: 8. The CDR3 DNA follows: TGTGCCAGCAGTCGCTACGGACAGGGATATCAGCCCCAGCATTTT. This sequence encodes CASSRYGQGYQPQHF. Combining the CDR3 with reference TRBV28 and TRBJ1-5 gives the whole variable domain DVKVTQSSRYLVKRTGEKVFLECVQDMDHENMFWYRQDPGLGLRLIYFSYDVKMKEKGDIPEGYSVSREKKERFSLILESASTNQTSMYLCASSRYGQGYQPQHFGDGTRLSIL.

This chain connects TRBV6-1 to TRBJ2-5; maybe TRBD2 (5 bases). The CDR3 is 15 residues long. Germline CDR1 MNHNS, CDR2 SASEGT. Between the trimmed V and J ends, which lost 2 bases and 5 bases, there was a span of 15 bases. The CDR3: CASSEYSLGGETQYF. The CDR3 region has the DNA TGTGCCAGCAGTGAATACTCGCTAGGAGGCGAGACCCAGTACTTC.

J is TRBJ2-7 and V is TRBV30; unclear D gene. CDR1 GTSNPN and CDR2 SVGIG come from the germline V gene (reference sequence). The CDR3 has 14 amino acids. V dropped 0 bases and J dropped 6 bases, with 15 bases sitting between them. As DNA, the CDR3 is TGTGCCTGGAGTGTCGGTCTCCTCCACTCCGAGCAGTACTTC. It yields the protein CAWSVGLLHSEQYF.

The chain links TRBV28 to TRBJ2-7, with D possibly TRBD2 on 5 matching bases. In germline, CDR1 is MDHEN, CDR2 SYDVKM. Between the trimmed V and J ends, which lost 5 bases and 2 bases, there was a span of 22 bases. This CDR3 spans 17 amino acids. The CDR3 protein is CASSPLLRTEDPYEQYF. The CDR3 nucleotides are TGTGCCAGCAGTCCCCTTCTCCGGACGGAGGACCCCTACGAGCAGTACTTC.

The chain carries TRBV30 and TRBJ2-3, with D perhaps matching TRBD2 (5 bases). CDR3 size: 17 residues. Deletions cut 1 base from V and 2 bases from J, with 19 bases between. Germline CDR1 reads GTSNPN; CDR2 reads SVGIG (reference sequence). The CDR3 protein is CAWSAGMGSPATDTQYF. The CDR3 DNA reads as TGTGCCTGGAGTGCCGGGATGGGCTCCCCCGCCACAGATACGCAGTATTTT.

V gene TRBV7-2 combines with J gene TRBJ2-7; 7 positions agree with TRBD1. With V trimmed by 4 bases and J by 0 bases, 6 bases remained unmatched. Germline V gene lookup returns CDR1 SGHTA and CDR2 FQGNSA. This CDR3 spans 15 amino acids. CDR3 sequence (DNA): TGTGCCAGCAGCTCCACAGGGGCCCTCTCCTACGAGCAGTACTTC. Translation gives CASSSTGALSYEQYF.

CDR3 nucleotide sequence: TGTGCCAGCAGCGGGTGGGGGGACTATGGCTACACCTTC. Translating gives CASSGWGDYGYTF. The rearrangement uses TRBV11-2 and TRBJ1-2; D might be TRBD1 (5 bases). The CDR3 has 13 amino acids. Looked up from germline, CDR1 is SGHAT and CDR2 is FQNNGV. V lost 5 bases and J 3 bases, leaving 10 bases between the germline ends.

This chain joins TRBV3-1 (or the pseudogene TRBV3-2) and TRBJ2-7; 10 bases line up with TRBD1. J gave up 5 bases and V 1 base, and 11 bases lay outside the gene matches. CDR1 and CDR2 from the germline V gene are LGHDT and YNNKEL (reference sequence). This CDR3 has 17 amino acids. CDR3 DNA: TGTGCCAGCAGCCAAGTAGGGGCCGGGACAGGGGTCCACGAGCAGTACTTC. This encodes CASSQVGAGTGVHEQYF.

The chain links TRBV10-2 to TRBJ1-2; D is undetermined. This CDR3 is built from 12 residues. Deletions cut 3 bases from V and 8 bases from J, with 10 bases between. The V gene's germline CDR1 is WSHSY and CDR2 SAAADI. The CDR3 sequence is CASSESRSGYTF. The CDR3 DNA follows: TGCGCCAGCAGTGAATCCCGGTCGGGCTACACCTTC.

The gene calls are TRBV29-1 and TRBJ1-1; the D is unclear. Germline CDR1 SQVTM, CDR2 ANQGSEA. Trimming removed 4 bases from V and 0 bases from J, with 12 bases in between. The CDR3 has 14 residues. The CDR3 DNA sequence: TGCAGCGTTGTTCGAAACCTAATGAACACTGAAGCTTTCTTT. This codes for CSVVRNLMNTEAFF.

The sample holds a few counts of this clone. The rearrangement joins TRBV4-2 to TRBJ2-1; no definite D call. The V gene lost 1 base and the J gene lost 7 bases, with 5 bases spanning the gap. In germline, CDR1 is LGHNA, CDR2 YNFKEQ. The CDR3 extends over 12 amino acids. CDR3 sequence (DNA): TGTGCCAGCAGCCAAGTCAGTAATGAGCAGTTCTTC. Its protein product is CASSQVSNEQFF.

This clone was observed a single time. The junction departs from germline at one end; a sequencing error may be responsible. This chain uses TRBV28 with TRBJ1-3, with TRBD1 matching over 9 bases. Germline CDR1 reads MDHEN; CDR2 reads SYDVKM. CDR3 length equals 15 residues. The DNA of the CDR3 is TGTGCCAGCAGTTTCAACTCCGGGACAGGGTCCGTTTGGATTTTT. Protein product: CASSFNSGTGSVWIF. Drawing the rest from reference TRBV28 and TRBJ1-3, the complete variable domain is DVKVTQSSRYLVKRTGEKVFLECVQDMDHENMFWYRQDPGLGLRLIYFSYDVKMKEKGDIPEGYSVSREKKERFSLILESASTNQTSMYLCASSFNSGTGSVWIFGEGSWLTVV.

The chain joins TRBV4-3 to TRBJ1-1, with 9 nucleotides matching TRBD1. Germline assignment: CDR1 LGHNA and CDR2 YSLEER. The CDR3 totals 13 residues. The V and J ends lost 3 bases and 4 bases, in that order; junction bases with no gene match: 0. CDR3 DNA: TGCGCCAGCAGCCAGGACAGGGGCACTGAAGCTTTCTTT. This encodes CASSQDRGTEAFF.

With respect to this clone: The junction departs from germline at one end; a sequencing error may be responsible. The chain is built from TRBV7-2 and TRBJ2-5; perhaps TRBD2 as D (5 bases). The CDR3 length is 15 residues. Germline lookup yields CDR1 SGHTA and CDR2 FQGNSA. In nucleotides, the CDR3 is TGTGCCAGCAGATTAGAGGTAGCAGCGGAAGAGACCCAGTACTTC. The encoded protein is CASRLEVAAEETQYF. Full variable domain (rest looked up from reference TRBV7-2 and TRBJ2-5): GAGVSQSPSNKVTEKGKDVELRCDPISGHTALYWYRQSLGQGLEFLIYFQGNSAPDKSGLPSDRFSAERTGGSVSTLTIQRTQQEDSAVYLCASRLEVAAEETQYFGPGTRLLVL.

Written as DNA, the CDR3 is TGCAGCGTTGTGTCCCGGGTAAGCGGCTACACCTTC. Its protein is CSVVSRVSGYTF. The J gene is TRBJ1-2, the V gene TRBV29-1, with unresolved D. Germline CDR1 is SQVTM and CDR2 is ANQGSEA. The CDR3 runs 12 residues. Trimming took off 4 bases at V and 8 bases at J, with 14 bases between the two ends.

This clone was counted once. The chain combines TRBV4-1 with TRBJ1-3; D unclear. V lost 5 bases and J lost 4, with 12 bases in between. This CDR3 contains 14 residues. The germline CDR1 and CDR2 sequences are MGHRA and YSYEKL. This CDR3 reads CASSDGREGNTIYF. The CDR3 DNA is TGCGCCAGCAGCGACGGGCGGGAAGGAAACACCATATATTTT.

V gene TRBV7-2 combines with J gene TRBJ1-3; D not certain. V was shortened by 5 bases and J by 2 bases, with 10 bases between the two germline ends. The CDR3 is made up of 14 amino acids. The germline V gene encodes CDR1 SGHTA and CDR2 FQGNSA. The CDR3 bases are TGTGCCAGCAGCCGTGAGCGGGCTGGAAACACCATATATTTT. Amino acid sequence: CASSRERAGNTIYF.

The gene calls are TRBV2 and TRBJ1-1, with D perhaps TRBD1 (6 bases). Germline lookup yields CDR1 SNHLY and CDR2 FYNNEI. V was cut by 4 bases and J by 4 bases, with 10 bases left in between. There are 13 residues in the CDR3. CDR3 sequence reads: CASSVQGPTEAFF. Written as DNA, the CDR3 is TGTGCCAGCAGTGTGCAGGGGCCCACTGAAGCTTTCTTT.

V usage is TRBV29-1 and J usage is TRBJ1-2; D unresolved. The V end was cut by 3 bases, the J end by 8 bases, with 16 bases between. The CDR3 extends over 13 amino acids. Germline CDR1 is SQVTM and CDR2 is ANQGSEA. CDR3 nucleotide sequence: TGCAGCGTTGAGATACCCGATAGAGGGGGCTACACCTTC. This sequence encodes CSVEIPDRGGYTF. Full variable domain (outside the CDR3, taken from reference TRBV29-1 and TRBJ1-2): SAVISQKPSRDICQRGTSLTIQCQVDSQVTMMFWYRQQPGQSLTLIATANQGSEATYESGFVIDKFPISRPNLTFSTLTVSNMSPEDSSIYLCSVEIPDRGGYTFGSGTRLTVV.

To note about this clone: At one end the junction does not follow the germline gene, possibly because of a read error. The chain has TRBV25-1 and TRBJ2-2, with 7 nucleotides matching TRBD1. From germline, CDR1 is MGHDK and CDR2 SYGVNS. The CDR3 runs 15 residues. The CDR3 DNA follows: TGTGCCAGCAGTGAATTCAGGGGGAACGCCGGGGAGCTGTTTTTT. It yields the protein CASSEFRGNAGELFF.

This clone was seen more than once but under ten times. The J gene is TRBJ1-4, the V gene TRBV2; no clear D gene. CDR1 SNHLY and CDR2 FYNNEI come from the germline V gene. The ends were cut back, 4 bases at V and 7 bases at J, with 10 bases in the middle. CDR3 length: 13 residues. The CDR3 DNA is TGTGCCAGCAGTGGGGAGACCGGTGAAAAACTGTTTTTT. This gives the protein CASSGETGEKLFF.